This is a list of T cell receptor beta chains from one sample in a study of cytomegalovirus exposure and HLA in healthy donors. Libraries were prepared by immunoSEQ multiplex PCR; TCRdb keeps only in-frame clonotypes and omits some of them. Of about 130,000 clones in the sample, about three quarters were seen once. The sample was PBMCs. The receptors derive from a woman between 18 and 30 years old in good health and CMV-seronegative. CDR3s include the opening cysteine and the closing phenylalanine or tryptophan. Each record gives: CDR3 length, clone size, J gene, V gene, CDR3 protein. Where a row states a size, it is once, few, many or the class of an expanded clone; other rows omit it.

15 . TRBJ2-3 TRBV4-2 CASSQTELATDTQYF
16 once TRBJ1-2 TRBV7-9 CSSSLPRQTTNYGYTF
18 few TRBJ2-3 TRBV10-3 CAISDLAGEGPSTDTQYF
15 few TRBJ1-2 TRBV6-6 CASSYSGRDNYGYTF
12 . TRBJ1-1 TRBV2 CASSARGTEAFF
15 . TRBJ2-7 TRBV19 CASRLAGESSYEQYF
14 . TRBJ2-7 TRBV27 CASGLNNRADEQYF
12 . TRBJ1-1 TRBV11-2 CASSLDRSEAFF
14 . TRBJ2-7 TRBV7-9 CASSSGGVSYEQYF
11 once TRBJ2-1 TRBV20-1 CSVLQGNEQFF
15 few TRBJ2-1 TRBV7-9 CASSFRTSGNNEQFF
14 . TRBJ1-1 TRBV10-3 CAISVRGSDTEAFF
15 . TRBJ2-1 TRBV5-4 CASRSGGSTNNEQFF
13 once TRBJ1-4 TRBV2 CASGGATNEKLFF
12 . TRBJ1-1 TRBV30 CAWSPLRTEAFF
15 . TRBJ2-1 TRBV5-4 CASSLRLAGGDEQFF
12 . TRBJ1-2 TRBV29-1 CSVEDRARGYTF
15 few TRBJ1-4 TRBV30 CAWGRETGANEKLFF
12 once TRBJ1-4 TRBV7-8 CASSLQQEKLFF
16 . TRBJ2-5 TRBV11-2 CASSPGRVAGRETQYF
16 . TRBJ2-7 TRBV4-2 CASSQDLSDRTYEQYF
19 . TRBJ2-1 TRBV28 CASSPHSTLAGGIYNEQFF
14 . TRBJ1-2 TRBV19 CASSNGNYMRGYTF
15 few TRBJ2-7 TRBV6-1 CASSAAGTGAYEQYF
17 . TRBJ2-3 TRBV11-2 CASSSDRGGGLTDTQYF
17 . TRBJ1-1 TRBV7-8 CASSLGRVAGPNTEAFF
12 . TRBJ2-4 TRBV29-1 CSVGPRENIQYF
13 few TRBJ2-7 TRBV6-5 CASSYNVDVEQYF
15 . TRBJ1-2 TRBV6-5 CASSYSVGGRDGYTF
15 . TRBJ1-5 TRBV4-2 CASSQEGGSNQPQHF
15 . TRBJ2-1 TRBV15 CATSMSMASEDEQFF
16 . TRBJ2-3 TRBV7-9 CASSIYLAGGPDTQYF
14 . TRBJ2-3 TRBV19 CASRRGGSADTQYF
16 once TRBJ1-1 TRBV27 CASSHLGQSANTEAFF
16 . TRBJ1-2 TRBV6-5 CASSYSSSVPNYGYTF
16 once TRBJ1-2 TRBV15 CATSKDRDSLNYGYTF
12 . TRBJ2-1 TRBV6-5 CASSGRGNEQFF
13 . TRBJ2-7 TRBV6-5 CATARGQGYEQYF
15 . TRBJ2-7 TRBV15 CATSRERGRADEQYF
17 . TRBJ1-3 TRBV4-2 CASSQDLFRGTGNTIYF
18 . TRBJ2-5 TRBV12-1 CASSFGGLAGGSLETQYF
14 few TRBJ1-1 TRBV27 CASSLGMGATEAFF
15 . TRBJ1-1 TRBV6-5 CASSFTGSATTEAFF
15 . TRBJ2-3 TRBV5-1 CASSLGGRGFDTQYF
13 . TRBJ1-5 TRBV29-1 CSAGTDSNQPQHF
16 . TRBJ2-1 TRBV19 CASSIDGTSSYNEQFF
16 . TRBJ2-1 TRBV10-3 CAISVPGLAGADEQFF
16 . TRBJ2-5 TRBV7-7 CASSLGLAGGQETQYF
14 . TRBJ1-4 TRBV6-1 CASRLGGPNEKLFF
18 . TRBJ1-4 TRBV5-6 CASSAGPSGGPVNEKLFF
14 . TRBJ2-7 TRBV5-1 CASSFDSFSYEQYF